These 9 T cell receptor beta chains were sequenced from one sample in a study of spatial heterogeneity in lung cancer. From the 5' RACE reads, TCRdb called clonotypes with MiXCR, one entry per CDR3 protein. The table includes roughly 120,000 distinct CDR3 sequences, about a tenth detected once. Documented time point: blood at routine non-recurrence follow-up after resection. Sequencing used PBMCs, obtained at follow-up. Receptors originate from a female donor with early-stage non-small cell lung cancer.

The table lists this clonotype with many counts. The chain combines TRBV6-2 or TRBV6-3 with TRBJ2-7; maybe TRBD2 (7 bases). Per the germline V gene, CDR1 is MNHEY and CDR2 is SVGEGT. This CDR3 spans 15 amino acids. Trimming took 7 bases from V and 11 from J, leaving 27 bases between them. The DNA of the CDR3 is TGTGCCAGCACCCTAATGGGGGGGCCGCGAGCTCCGGAGTACTTC. Its translation is CASTLMGGPRAPEYF.

The chain's CDR3 is CASSQELAETYEQYF. CDR3 in DNA: TGTGCCAGCAGCCAAGAGCTAGCGGAGACCTACGAGCAGTACTTC. The chain combines TRBV3-1 with TRBJ2-7, with 7 bases lining up with TRBD2. The CDR3 length is 15 residues. The V gene's germline CDR1 is LGHDT and CDR2 YNNKEL (reference sequence). With 0 bases clipped from V and 2 bases from J, the junction kept 4 bases outside the gene matches.

This clonotype was detected many times. The rearrangement links TRBV6-6 to TRBJ1-6; TRBD1 agrees at 8 bases. V trimming: 6 bases; J trimming: 7 bases; junction bases outside the gene matches: 14. Germline CDR1 reads MNHNY; CDR2 reads SVGAGI (reference sequence). The CDR3 is 17 residues long. The chain's CDR3 is CASSHPLHRDRNSPLHF. The CDR3 nucleotides read TGTGCCAGCAGCCATCCCCTACACCGGGACAGGAATTCACCCCTCCACTTT.

This clonotype was recorded a few times. The chain links TRBV7-9 to TRBJ2-2, with 8 positions matching TRBD2. This CDR3 region has 15 residues. The germline V gene encodes CDR1 SEHNR and CDR2 FQNEAQ (reference sequence). V lost 6 bases to trimming and J lost 8 bases; unmatched junction nucleotides: 11. CDR3 in amino acids: CASRRSAGDLGELFF. CDR3 bases: TGTGCCAGCAGAAGGTCAGCGGGAGATCTGGGGGAGCTGTTTTTT. The complete variable domain, with remaining parts taken from reference TRBV7-9 and TRBJ2-2, reads DTGVSQNPRHKITKRGQNVTFRCDPISEHNRLYWYRQTLGQGPEFLTYFQNEAQLEKSRLLSDRFSAERPKGSFSTLEIQRTEQGDSAMYLCASRRSAGDLGELFFGEGSRLTVL.

A few counts support this clonotype. J is TRBJ1-5 and V is TRBV4-2; a weak D match, TRBD1 (6 bases). V lost 0 bases, J lost 0 bases, and 21 bases lay in between. Germline CDR1 and CDR2: LGHNA and YNFKEQ. CDR3 length: 20 residues. CDR3 region: CASSQEVGDRSPYSNQPQHF. The CDR3 DNA sequence: TGTGCCAGCAGCCAAGAGGTTGGTGACAGGAGCCCTTATAGCAATCAGCCCCAGCATTTT.

This clonotype was picked up a small number of times. The chain has TRBV27 and TRBJ1-5, with 7 bases matching TRBD1. The CDR3 is made up of 15 amino acids. The trim removed 6 bases at V and 4 bases at J, leaving 9 bases unmatched. Germline V gene sequence: CDR1 MNHEY, CDR2 SMNVEV (reference sequence). CDR3 bases: TGTGCCAGCAGACCCGGGACAGCGGGGAATCAGCCCCAGCATTTT. Encoded protein: CASRPGTAGNQPQHF.

This chain joins TRBV6-2 or TRBV6-3 and TRBJ2-1; D is possibly TRBD2 (5 bases). The CDR3 covers 16 residues. The germline V and J ends were trimmed by 2 bases and 2 bases, with 13 bases remaining between them. The germline CDR1 and CDR2 sequences are MNHEY and SVGEGT. CDR3 DNA: TGTGCCAGCAGTTACCGCGGCGGGTATACCTACAATGAGCAGTTCTTC. Its translation is CASSYRGGYTYNEQFF.

This clonotype occurred a few times. V usage is TRBV6-1 and J usage is TRBJ2-1; D is possibly TRBD2 (6 bases). Germline values: CDR1 MNHNS, CDR2 SASEGT. V dropped 6 bases and J dropped 4 bases, with 13 bases sitting between them. This CDR3 contains 14 residues. In DNA, the CDR3 is TGTGCCAGCAGGCCCGGGGGACCTTACAATGAGCAGTTCTTC. It yields the protein CASRPGGPYNEQFF.

The chain carries TRBV7-9 and TRBJ2-7, with 9 nucleotides matching TRBD1. Germline V gene sequence: CDR1 SEHNR, CDR2 FQNEAQ (reference sequence). V trimming: 4 bases; J trimming: 6 bases; junction bases outside the gene matches: 4. This CDR3 region has 13 residues. The CDR3 region is CASSWDREREQYF. CDR3 sequence (DNA): TGTGCCAGCAGCTGGGACAGGGAGCGCGAGCAGTACTTC.